The next 32 T cell receptor beta chains were all read from a single sample in a study of shared clonotypes between healthy human individuals. Produced via immunoSEQ multiplex PCR; TCRdb's table is partial and in-frame only. Of about 510,000 clones in the sample, around 79% are singletons; the top ten hold around 13%. The sample was PBMCs. These receptors came from a middle-aged woman in good health. Some clones in this sample may be carry-over from other donors' samples.

The chain is built from TRBV28 and TRBJ2-7; D remains ambiguous. Trimming cost V 2 bases and J 6 bases, with 5 bases left between them. In germline, CDR1 is MDHEN, CDR2 SYDVKM. The CDR3 runs to 11 residues. CDR3 DNA: TGTGCCAGCAGTTTAGGAGTCGAGCAGTACTTC. Protein sequence: CASSLGVEQYF.

V is TRBV5-1 and J is TRBJ2-1; D is perhaps TRBD1 (5 bases). V was trimmed by 2 bases and J by 6 bases, leaving 9 bases between them. Germline lookup yields CDR1 SGHRS and CDR2 YFSETQ. The CDR3 has 13 residues. The CDR3 spells CASSFRVGNEQFF. Here the CDR3 DNA reads TGCGCCAGCAGCTTCAGGGTAGGCAATGAGCAGTTCTTC.

The chain is built from TRBV5-6 and TRBJ1-2; no definite D call. Germline V gives CDR1 SGHDT, CDR2 YYEEEE. The CDR3 loop spans 11 amino acids. V lost 1 base, J lost 8 bases, and 6 bases lay in between. CDR3 coding DNA: TGTGCCAGCAGCTTGAGGAACGGCTACACCTTC. Its protein is CASSLRNGYTF.

This clone has a handful of counts. The genes are TRBV5-1 and TRBJ2-7; 12 bases line up with TRBD2. Per the germline V gene, CDR1 is SGHRS and CDR2 is YFSETQ. The CDR3 spans 15 residues. The V segment lost 7 bases and the J segment 7 bases; nucleotides outside the gene matches: 12. The CDR3 spells CASSRTSGDRGEQYF. The CDR3 DNA is TGCGCCAGCTCCCGGACTAGCGGGGACCGGGGGGAGCAGTACTTC.

The V call is TRBV25-1, the J call TRBJ2-6; no definite D call. This CDR3 spans 18 amino acids. In germline, CDR1 is MGHDK, CDR2 SYGVNS. Deletions cut 6 bases from V and 0 bases from J, with 18 bases between. CDR3 nucleotide sequence: TGTGCCAGCAGATCAAAGGCCCGAGTCCCCTCTGGGGCCAACGTCCTGACTTTC. As protein: CASRSKARVPSGANVLTF.

This clone was counted between two and nine times. CDR3 nucleotide sequence: TGTGCCATCAGTGATAAAGGGACCAACTATGGCTACACCTTC. It translates to CAISDKGTNYGYTF. The chain uses TRBV10-3 and TRBJ1-2, with TRBD1 as a possible D gene (5 bases). The CDR3 has 14 amino acids. The germline V and J ends were trimmed by 3 bases and 2 bases, with 10 bases remaining between them. The V gene's germline CDR1 is ENHRY and CDR2 SYGVKD.

The rearrangement links TRBV30 to TRBJ2-7; tentatively, D is TRBD1 or TRBD2 (5 bases each). The CDR3 is 15 amino acids. Germline CDR1 reads GTSNPN; CDR2 reads SVGIG (reference sequence). The V end lost 5 bases, the J end lost 0 bases, and 17 bases lay between the germline ends. The CDR3 DNA is TGTGCCTGGTCTTCCGGGGCGGCAAGCTCCTACGAGCAGTACTTC. As protein: CAWSSGAASSYEQYF. Full variable domain (outside the CDR3, taken from reference TRBV30 and TRBJ2-7): SQTIHQWPATLVQPVGSPLSLECTVEGTSNPNLYWYRQAAGRGLQLLFYSVGIGQISSEVPQNLSASRPQDRQFILSSKKLLLSDSGFYLCAWSSGAASSYEQYFGPGTRLTVT.

About this clone itself: Relative to the germline gene, one junction end is altered; a read error may explain this. The chain uses TRBV6-5 and TRBJ1-2; a possible D gene is TRBD1 (6 bases). The CDR3 totals 13 residues. Germline lookup yields CDR1 MNHEY and CDR2 SVGAGI. This chain's CDR3 is CAISENREDGYTF. The DNA of the CDR3 is TGTGCCATCAGTGAGAACAGGGAGGATGGCTACACCTTC.

The chain links TRBV7-2 to TRBJ2-2, with no clear D. In germline, CDR1 is SGHTA, CDR2 FQGNSA. Trimming stripped 1 base from V and 5 bases from J, with 5 bases between. The CDR3 length is 13 residues. Here the CDR3 reads CASSLVKTGELFF. CDR3 in DNA: TGTGCCAGCAGCTTAGTGAAGACCGGGGAGCTGTTTTTT.

V is TRBV7-9 and J is TRBJ2-2; D not resolved. Per germline, CDR1 SEHNR and CDR2 FQNEAQ (reference sequence). The CDR3 consists of 14 residues. Trimming left V 5 bases short and J 4 bases short, with 11 bases between. The CDR3 reads CASSLGPSTGELFF. CDR3 sequence (DNA): TGTGCCAGCAGCCTCGGGCCCTCCACCGGGGAGCTGTTTTTT.

The rearrangement uses TRBV30 and TRBJ1-4; a weak D match, TRBD1 (6 bases). CDR1 is GTSNPN, CDR2 SVGIG, per germline (reference sequence). This CDR3 contains 12 residues. V was clipped by 8 bases and J by 4 bases, with 11 bases between them. In nucleotides, the CDR3 is TGTGCCCGACAGGAGAATAATGAAAAACTGTTTTTT. Protein sequence: CARQENNEKLFF.

There are a few counts of this clone. The rearrangement links TRBV6-1 to TRBJ2-7; D is unresolved. CDR3 length equals 14 residues. Germline V CDR1 and CDR2: MNHNS, SASEGT. V lost 6 bases and J 4 bases, leaving 16 bases between the germline ends. CDR3 amino acids: CASRENRRIYEQYF. CDR3 nucleotide sequence: TGTGCCAGCAGGGAAAATCGGCGCATATACGAGCAGTACTTC.

The chain is built from TRBV28 and TRBJ1-1; D ambiguous. This CDR3 spans 14 amino acids. V was cut by 6 bases and J by 5 bases, with 16 bases left in between. Germline CDR1 MDHEN, CDR2 SYDVKM. The CDR3 sequence: CASSTLGGRTEAFF. As DNA, the CDR3 is TGTGCCAGCAGCACCCTTGGTGGGCGGACTGAAGCTTTCTTT.

The chain has TRBV11-1 and TRBJ2-3; 15 bases are a match to TRBD2. Germline loops: CDR1 SGHAT, CDR2 FQDESV (reference sequence). This CDR3 region has 17 residues. Trimming removed 5 bases from V and 3 bases from J; junction bases left unmatched: 6. The CDR3 is CASSPGLAGGWTDTQYF. The CDR3, as DNA: TGTGCCAGCAGCCCGGGACTAGCGGGAGGTTGGACAGATACGCAGTATTTT.

This clone was observed a handful of times. This rearrangement joins TRBV29-1 to TRBJ1-5; D remains unclear. This CDR3 contains 12 residues. V was cut by 4 bases and J by 2 bases, with 6 bases left in between. CDR1 is SQVTM and CDR2 is ANQGSEA in the germline V gene. In DNA form, the CDR3 reads TGCAGCGTTGGGGCCGGCAATCAGCCCCAGCATTTT. Its protein is CSVGAGNQPQHF.

This clone was detected only once. The V call is TRBV29-1, the J call TRBJ1-1, with TRBD1 matching over 8 bases. The J segment lost 2 bases and the V segment lost 3 bases, leaving 2 bases of the junction unmatched. The CDR3 has 13 amino acids. CDR1 and CDR2 from the germline V gene are SQVTM and ANQGSEA. The CDR3, as DNA: TGCAGCGTTGAGACAGGGGTTAACACTGAAGCTTTCTTT. Its protein is CSVETGVNTEAFF.

The J gene is TRBJ2-7, the V gene TRBV4-1; maybe TRBD1 (6 bases). Germline V gene sequence: CDR1 MGHRA, CDR2 YSYEKL. V was clipped by 4 bases and J by 0 bases, with 13 bases between them. The CDR3 runs to 15 residues. The CDR3 sequence: CASSPRDTGSYEQYF. The CDR3 DNA sequence: TGCGCCAGCAGCCCTCGGGACACGGGCTCCTACGAGCAGTACTTC.

This chain joins TRBV9 and TRBJ2-2; 8 bases line up with TRBD2. J gave up 5 bases and V 0 bases, and 6 bases lay outside the gene matches. This CDR3 spans 16 amino acids. CDR1 is SGDLS, CDR2 YYNGEE, per germline. The CDR3 region is CASSVVSGMGTGELFF. The CDR3, as DNA: TGTGCCAGCAGCGTAGTTAGCGGGATGGGAACCGGGGAGCTGTTTTTT.

The gene calls are TRBV2 and TRBJ2-3, with 9 bases fitting TRBD2. Germline V gives CDR1 SNHLY, CDR2 FYNNEI. The CDR3 runs to 14 residues. V lost 7 bases to trimming and J lost 7 bases; unmatched junction nucleotides: 9. CDR3 nucleotide sequence: TGTGCCAGCACCGCAGTGACTAGCGGCTATACGCAGTATTTT. This codes for CASTAVTSGYTQYF.

As for this clone: Within the sample, other DNA sequences also encode this same CDR3. This sequence joins TRBV30 and TRBJ2-5, with D maybe TRBD2 (5 bases). This CDR3 is 13 amino acids long. Per the germline V gene, CDR1 is GTSNPN and CDR2 is SVGIG (reference sequence). Deletions cut 1 base from V and 5 bases from J, with 11 bases between. In DNA form, the CDR3 reads TGTGCCTGGAGTGGGCTAGCAGGCGAGACCCAGTACTTC. It codes for CAWSGLAGETQYF.

The CDR3 DNA sequence: TGCAGCGTTGTAGTCTCGGGACTCAAGACCTACGAGCAGTACTTC. Its protein is CSVVVSGLKTYEQYF. This chain links TRBV29-1 with TRBJ2-7; maybe TRBD2 (6 bases). Germline V gene data show CDR1 as SQVTM and CDR2 as ANQGSEA. The CDR3 sequence is 15 residues long. The V and J ends lost 4 bases and 2 bases respectively, with 18 bases between them.

The gene calls are TRBV7-6 and TRBJ2-1; a weak D match, TRBD1 (6 bases). Germline-derived CDR1 and CDR2 are SGHVS and FNYEAQ. CDR3 length: 16 amino acids. Trimming cost V 5 bases and J 7 bases, with 21 bases left between them. The CDR3 DNA follows: TGTGCCAGCAGCCCCTGGTGGGGGCGGAGGTTTAATGAGCAGTTCTTC. Protein: CASSPWWGRRFNEQFF. The whole variable domain, remainder taken from reference TRBV7-6 and TRBJ2-1, is GAGVSQSPRYKVTKRGQDVALRCDPISGHVSLYWYRQALGQGPEFLTYFNYEAQQDKSGLPNDRFSAERPEGSISTLTIQRTEQRDSAMYRCASSPWWGRRFNEQFFGPGTRLTVL.

The J gene is TRBJ2-5, the V gene TRBV7-9; D call uncertain. V gave up 5 bases and J gave up 5 bases, with 6 bases separating them. CDR1 SEHNR and CDR2 FQNEAQ come from the germline V gene (reference sequence). CDR3 size: 11 residues. This chain's CDR3 is CASSVEETQYF. The DNA of the CDR3 is TGTGCCAGCAGCGTAGAGGAGACCCAGTACTTC.

The chain combines TRBV5-1 with TRBJ1-1, with D possibly being TRBD1 (6 bases). CDR3 size: 14 residues. The germline V gene has CDR1 SGHRS and CDR2 YFSETQ. V lost 0 bases and J lost 5, with 11 bases in between. The CDR3 nucleotides are TGCGCCAGCAGCTTGGCCGGGGGGCGGACTGAAGCTTTCTTT. It yields the protein CASSLAGGRTEAFF. Full variable domain (remainder filled in from reference TRBV5-1 and TRBJ1-1): KAGVTQTPRYLIKTRGQQVTLSCSPISGHRSVSWYQQTPGQGLQFLFEYFSETQRNKGNFPGRFSGRQFSNSRSEMNVSTLELGDSALYLCASSLAGGRTEAFFGQGTRLTVV.

The V gene is TRBV7-3, the J gene TRBJ2-5; D not resolved. In germline, CDR1 is SGHTA, CDR2 FQGTGA. The V end was cut by 3 bases, the J end by 5 bases, with 10 bases between. The CDR3 is 13 residues long. The CDR3 region is CASSFADQETQYF. CDR3 bases: TGTGCCAGCAGCTTCGCGGATCAGGAGACCCAGTACTTC. The variable domain in full, with the rest retrieved from reference TRBV7-3 and TRBJ2-5, is GAGVSQTPSNKVTEKGKYVELRCDPISGHTALYWYRQSLGQGPEFLIYFQGTGAADDSGLPNDRFFAVRPEGSVSTLKIQRTERGDSAVYLCASSFADQETQYFGPGTRLLVL.

This chain uses TRBV27 with TRBJ2-1; 9 bases map to TRBD2. This CDR3 comprises 15 residues. V lost 4 bases to trimming and J lost 3 bases; unmatched junction nucleotides: 4. CDR1 is MNHEY and CDR2 is SMNVEV in the germline V gene (reference sequence). The CDR3 is CASSSTTSGYNEQFF. In DNA, the CDR3 is TGTGCCAGCAGTTCGACGACTAGCGGCTACAATGAGCAGTTCTTC.

On this clone: Different DNA sequences within this sample yield the same CDR3. The rearrangement uses TRBV30 and TRBJ2-5; D possibly corresponds to TRBD2 (5 bases). V was cut by 0 bases and J by 5 bases, with 7 bases left in between. CDR1 GTSNPN and CDR2 SVGIG come from the germline V gene (reference sequence). The CDR3 is 12 amino acids. CDR3 in amino acids: CAWSVGGETQYF. For the CDR3, the DNA is TGTGCCTGGAGTGTGGGCGGGGAGACCCAGTACTTC.

J is TRBJ2-3 and V is TRBV11-2; D is perhaps TRBD2 (7 bases). The length of the CDR3 is 16 residues. Germline lookup yields CDR1 SGHAT and CDR2 FQNNGV. V was shortened by 0 bases and J by 5 bases, with 15 bases between the two germline ends. The CDR3 region is CASSLDRGAILDTQYF. The CDR3 bases are TGTGCCAGCAGCTTAGATCGGGGGGCCATTTTAGATACGCAGTATTTT.

The rearrangement uses TRBV5-1 and TRBJ2-5; perhaps TRBD2 as D (6 bases). The CDR3 length is 13 residues. V lost 5 bases, J lost 2 bases, and 10 bases lay in between. Germline V gene sequence: CDR1 SGHRS, CDR2 YFSETQ. DNA for the CDR3: TGCGCCAGCAGTCGGAGGGTACAAGAGACCCAGTACTTC. As protein: CASSRRVQETQYF.

This clone was seen a few times. The V gene is TRBV11-2, the J gene TRBJ2-1, with D perhaps being TRBD1 or TRBD2 (5 bases each). The CDR3 is 13 residues long. V lost 0 bases, J lost 12 bases, and 12 bases lay in between. From germline, CDR1 is SGHAT and CDR2 FQNNGV. In DNA form, the CDR3 reads TGTGCCAGCAGCTTAGATCCCTGGGACGCGCAGTTCTTC. Protein: CASSLDPWDAQFF.

The chain joins TRBV9 to TRBJ2-3, with D tentatively TRBD2 (6 bases). This CDR3 is built from 16 residues. V shed 2 bases and J shed 1 base, with 14 bases lying between them. Germline assignment: CDR1 SGDLS and CDR2 YYNGEE. The CDR3 nucleotides are TGTGCCAGCAGCGTTTTAGCGGTTGACGGCACAGATACGCAGTATTTT. Translating it yields CASSVLAVDGTDTQYF.

The rearrangement uses TRBV7-2 and TRBJ2-3; the match to TRBD2 covers 12 bases. This CDR3 contains 19 residues. The trim removed 3 bases at V and 0 bases at J, leaving 10 bases unmatched. Germline loops: CDR1 SGHTA, CDR2 FQGNSA. Written as DNA, the CDR3 is TGTGCCAGCAGCTTCCGACTAGCGGGAGAGGGGGGGAGCACAGATACGCAGTATTTT. It encodes CASSFRLAGEGGSTDTQYF.